The present T cell receptor beta chain was sequenced within a study of blood T cells in healthy people across ages. Alongside a J-beta primer mix, a sample-barcoded 5' primer served in a second PCR lasting about 7 to 12 cycles. Via MiXCR, TCRdb re-called the 5' RACE reads, giving one row per CDR3 protein. The table shows hundreds of thousands of distinct CDR3 sequences, with 29% occurring only once. Germline V CDR1 and CDR2: KGHSH, LQKENI. The V end lost 4 bases, the J end lost 6 bases, and 15 bases lay between the germline ends. The CDR3 loop spans 14 amino acids. This clonotype was counted a few times.

The chain combines TRBV18 with TRBJ1-1, with D unclear. The sample taken for sequencing was blood. This TCR derives from a woman older than 75 in good health. The CDR3, as DNA: TGTGCCAGCTCACTCCCCGGAGGGAGGCCTGAAGCTTTCTTT. It translates to CASSLPGGRPEAFF.